This T cell receptor beta chain came from a study of early T cells in non-severe SARS-CoV-2 infection. Findings of the study overall: There was a bias toward anti-spike CD8 responses in VDJdb matching, which missed private and CD4 specificities.

One entry per CDR3 protein results from TCRdb running MiXCR on the 5' RACE reads. This repertoire shows 95,000 to 100,000 distinct CDR3 sequences, about 13% found once; its top ten account for 2% to 2.5%. In its sample, this clonotype was seen many times. No antigen is known for it. After removal of 5 bases from V and 6 bases from J, the junction contained 12 bases not matched to a gene. CDR3 length equals 15 residues. From germline, CDR1 is SGHAT and CDR2 FQNNGV. This clonotype was sampled from an adult who was a healthcare worker with PCR-confirmed SARS-CoV-2 infection or an uninfected control (not recorded which). Sequencing used whole blood. V usage is TRBV11-2 and J usage is TRBJ2-7; TRBD1 matches 8 bases. The CDR3 sequence: CASSINGQGAGEQYF. The CDR3 DNA reads TGTGCCAGCAGCATCAACGGACAGGGTGCCGGCGAGCAGTACTTC.